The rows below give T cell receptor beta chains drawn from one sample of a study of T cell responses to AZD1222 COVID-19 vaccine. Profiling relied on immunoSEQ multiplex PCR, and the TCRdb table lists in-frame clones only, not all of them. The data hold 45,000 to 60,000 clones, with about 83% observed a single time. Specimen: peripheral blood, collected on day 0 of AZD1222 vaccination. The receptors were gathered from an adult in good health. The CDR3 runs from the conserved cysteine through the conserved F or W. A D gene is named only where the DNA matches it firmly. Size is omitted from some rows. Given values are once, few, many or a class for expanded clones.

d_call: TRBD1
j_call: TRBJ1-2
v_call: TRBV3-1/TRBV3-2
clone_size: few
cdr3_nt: TGTGCCAGCAGCCCTCTGGACAGGGCAAACTATGGCTACACCTTC
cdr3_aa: CASSPLDRANYGYTF

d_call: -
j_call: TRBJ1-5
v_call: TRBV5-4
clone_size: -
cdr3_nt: TGTGCCAGCAGCTTGACCGGGCAGCCCCAGCATTTT
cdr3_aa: CASSLTGQPQHF

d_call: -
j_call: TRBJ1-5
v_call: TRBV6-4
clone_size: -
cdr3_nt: TGTGCCAGCAGTGAGAACAACAATCAGCCCCAGCATTTT
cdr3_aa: CASSENNNQPQHF

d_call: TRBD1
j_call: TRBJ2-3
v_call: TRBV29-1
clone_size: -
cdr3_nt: TGCAGCGTTTCGGGGACAGGGTTTGCAGATACGCAGTATTTT
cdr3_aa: CSVSGTGFADTQYF

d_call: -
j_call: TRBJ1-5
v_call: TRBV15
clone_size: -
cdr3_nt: TGTGCCACCAGCAGAGGGGACGGGGCTCGGAGGGGCAATCAGCCCCAGCATTTT
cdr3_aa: CATSRGDGARRGNQPQHF

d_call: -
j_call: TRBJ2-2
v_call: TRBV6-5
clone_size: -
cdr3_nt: TGTGCCACCCAAACCCGGGGTCACGCCGGGGAGCTGTTTTTT
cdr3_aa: CATQTRGHAGELFF

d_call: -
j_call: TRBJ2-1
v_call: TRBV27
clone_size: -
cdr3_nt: TGTGCCAGCAGTTCCATCTACAATGAGCAGTTCTTC
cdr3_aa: CASSSIYNEQFF

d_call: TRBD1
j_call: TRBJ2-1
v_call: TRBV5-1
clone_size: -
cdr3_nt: TGCGCCAGCAGCGCCGGACAGGGGAGAGTGAATGAGCAGTTCTTC
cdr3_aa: CASSAGQGRVNEQFF

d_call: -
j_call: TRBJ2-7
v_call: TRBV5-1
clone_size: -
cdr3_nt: TGCGCCAGCAGCTTAGATAGACCGACGGGCGAGCAGTACTTC
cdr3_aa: CASSLDRPTGEQYF

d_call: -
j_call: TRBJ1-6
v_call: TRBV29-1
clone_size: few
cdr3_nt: TGCAGCGTTGAAGTTAGGCAGGGGTTCTCACCCCTCCACTTT
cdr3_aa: CSVEVRQGFSPLHF

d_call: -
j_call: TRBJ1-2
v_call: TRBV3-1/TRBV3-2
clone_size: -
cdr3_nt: TGTGCCAGCAGCCAAGATTGGGTTAAACAGGAGGGCGGCTACACCTTC
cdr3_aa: CASSQDWVKQEGGYTF

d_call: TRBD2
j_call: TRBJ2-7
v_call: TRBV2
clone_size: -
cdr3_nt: TGTGCCAGCAGTGAAGCGCTTAGGCTAGCGGGTATTTACGAGCAGTACTTC
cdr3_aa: CASSEALRLAGIYEQYF

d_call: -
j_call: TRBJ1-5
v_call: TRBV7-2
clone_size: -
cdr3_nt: TGTGCCAGCAGCTTGGGGGGGCAGGTTCAGCCCCAGCATTTT
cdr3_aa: CASSLGGQVQPQHF

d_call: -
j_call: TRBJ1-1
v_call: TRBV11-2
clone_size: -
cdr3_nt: TGTGCCAGCAGCTTGCGGGGGACTGAAGCTTTCTTT
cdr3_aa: CASSLRGTEAFF

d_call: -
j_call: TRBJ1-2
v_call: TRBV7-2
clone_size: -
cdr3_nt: TGTGCCAGCAGCGTACAACCGGGACACAACTATGGCTACACCTTC
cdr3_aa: CASSVQPGHNYGYTF

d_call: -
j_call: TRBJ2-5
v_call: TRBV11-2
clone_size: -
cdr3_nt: TGTGCCAGCAGCTTAGGGGCAGGGTCAGAGACCCAGTACTTC
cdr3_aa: CASSLGAGSETQYF

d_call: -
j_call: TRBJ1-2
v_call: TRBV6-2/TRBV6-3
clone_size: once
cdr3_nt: TGTGCCAGCAGTTACGCCAACTATGGCTACACCTTC
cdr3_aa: CASSYANYGYTF

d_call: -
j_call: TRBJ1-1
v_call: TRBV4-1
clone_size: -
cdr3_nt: TGCGCCAGCAGCCAAGAGGGTGGGGCCAGGGGGAACACTGAAGCTTTCTTT
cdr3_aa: CASSQEGGARGNTEAFF

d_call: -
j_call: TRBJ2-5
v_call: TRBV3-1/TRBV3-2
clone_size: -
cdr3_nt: TGTGCCAGCAGCCACGCGGGGACAGCCCAAGAGACCCAGTACTTC
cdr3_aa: CASSHAGTAQETQYF

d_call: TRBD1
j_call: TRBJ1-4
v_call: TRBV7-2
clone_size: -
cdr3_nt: TGTGCCAGCACCCCAGACAGGGGTGGAACTAATGAAAAACTGTTTTTT
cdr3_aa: CASTPDRGGTNEKLFF

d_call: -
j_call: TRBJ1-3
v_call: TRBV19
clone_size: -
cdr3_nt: TGTGCCAGTAGTATAATCCAGAGCTCTGGAAACACCATATATTTT
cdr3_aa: CASSIIQSSGNTIYF

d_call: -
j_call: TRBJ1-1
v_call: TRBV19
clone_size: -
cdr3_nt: TGTGCCAGTAGTGCCCAACGACGCACTGAAGCTTTCTTT
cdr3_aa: CASSAQRRTEAFF

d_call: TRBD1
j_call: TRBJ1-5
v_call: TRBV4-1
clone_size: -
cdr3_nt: TGCGCCAGCAGCCTTGGGACAGTTAGCAATCAGCCCCAGCATTTT
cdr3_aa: CASSLGTVSNQPQHF

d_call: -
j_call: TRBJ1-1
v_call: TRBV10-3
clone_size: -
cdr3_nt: TGTGCCATCAGTGAGTCGCCAGGGGCACTTCAAGGCACTGAAGCTTTCTTT
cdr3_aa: CAISESPGALQGTEAFF